This passage covers 19 T cell receptor beta chains from one sample sequenced in a study of post-analysis software for immune sequencing data. Study-wide results and limits: When patients were compared with controls, about 5 TRBV segments were more frequent, TRBV5-6, TRBV5-1 and TRBV20-1 among them.

Their antigens remain unidentified. TCR beta libraries were prepared from cDNA with unique molecular identifiers. MiXCR, applied by TCRdb to the PCR reads, yields one record per CDR3 protein. The sample lists hundreds of thousands of distinct CDR3 sequences, more than 50% occurring once. Sequenced material: blood. The source of these receptors is a girl aged 2 to 9 with multiple sclerosis.

J is TRBJ1-1 and V is TRBV4-3, with 7 positions matching TRBD1. CDR1 is LGHNA and CDR2 is YSLEER in the germline V gene. The CDR3 has 16 amino acids. Trimming removed 6 bases from V and 0 bases from J; junction bases left unmatched: 10. The CDR3 sequence: CASSHRLGGVNTEAFF. As DNA, the CDR3 is TGCGCCAGCAGTCATAGGCTAGGGGGCGTGAACACTGAAGCTTTCTTT.

This chain joins TRBV4-1 and TRBJ2-7; TRBD2 agrees at 10 bases. Germline V gene lookup returns CDR1 MGHRA and CDR2 YSYEKL. The trim removed 4 bases at V and 4 bases at J, leaving 4 bases unmatched. The CDR3 is 14 residues long. CDR3 residues: CASSRGLASYEQYF. Written as DNA, the CDR3 is TGCGCCAGCAGCCGGGGACTAGCGAGTTACGAGCAGTACTTC.

The chain recombines TRBV20-1 with TRBJ2-3, with 9 bases matching TRBD2. Germline values: CDR1 DFQATT, CDR2 SNEGSKA (reference sequence). The CDR3 sequence is 12 residues long. With V trimmed by 7 bases and J by 4 bases, 3 bases remained unmatched. The DNA of the CDR3 is TGCAGTGTAGCGGGAGAATCAGATACGCAGTATTTT. Translation gives CSVAGESDTQYF.

This clonotype was seen at least ten times. This sequence joins TRBV7-2 and TRBJ2-6; D remains unclear. V lost 1 base, J lost 2 bases, and 6 bases lay in between. From germline, CDR1 is SGHTA and CDR2 FQGNSA. The CDR3 sequence is 15 residues long. The CDR3 reads CASSLGLPGANVLTF. CDR3 DNA sequence: TGTGCCAGCAGCTTAGGGCTACCTGGGGCCAACGTCCTGACTTTC.

The chain links TRBV7-6 to TRBJ1-1; the D gene is possibly TRBD1 (5 bases). The V end lost 3 bases, the J end lost 0 bases, and 11 bases lay between the germline ends. The CDR3 runs 15 residues. Per the germline V gene, CDR1 is SGHVS and CDR2 is FNYEAQ. CDR3 protein: CASSLSAGLNTEAFF. The CDR3 DNA reads as TGTGCCAGCAGCTTGTCTGCGGGGCTGAACACTGAAGCTTTCTTT.

The V call is TRBV6-1, the J call TRBJ1-1; D gene unclear. The CDR3 runs 13 residues. Trimming removed 4 bases from V and 2 bases from J, with 8 bases in between. Germline CDR1 and CDR2: MNHNS and SASEGT. This chain's CDR3 is CASSAKENTEAFF. The CDR3 region has the DNA TGTGCCAGCAGTGCCAAGGAAAACACTGAAGCTTTCTTT.

This rearrangement joins TRBV20-1 to TRBJ1-1; D is ambiguous. CDR1 DFQATT and CDR2 SNEGSKA come from the germline V gene (reference sequence). The CDR3 has 15 residues. V was shortened by 6 bases and J by 1 base, with 18 bases between the two germline ends. CDR3 nucleotide sequence: TGCAGTGCCCCGAGAGGAAAGGCCTCGAACACTGAAGCTTTCTTT. Translated: CSAPRGKASNTEAFF.

This clonotype came up once. V and J are TRBV2 and TRBJ2-5; the D gene is possibly TRBD2 (6 bases). The V end lost 8 bases, the J end lost 0 bases, and 13 bases lay between the germline ends. Germline V gene lookup returns CDR1 SNHLY and CDR2 FYNNEI. This CDR3 region has 14 residues. CDR3 loop: CASLGGVYQETQYF. CDR3 coding DNA: TGTGCCAGCCTTGGAGGGGTGTACCAAGAGACCCAGTACTTC.

The chain couples TRBV27 to TRBJ2-1; D may correspond to TRBD1 or TRBD2 (5 bases each). The CDR3 has 13 amino acids. Per germline, CDR1 MNHEY and CDR2 SMNVEV (reference sequence). V lost 8 bases to trimming and J lost 6 bases, with 14 bases between them. The CDR3 sequence is CASVGVGGNEQFF. The CDR3 DNA is TGTGCCAGCGTGGGGGTAGGTGGCAATGAGCAGTTCTTC.

The V call is TRBV5-1, the J call TRBJ1-2, with a tentative D call TRBD1 (5 bases). Germline V gene lookup returns CDR1 SGHRS and CDR2 YFSETQ. CDR3 length equals 14 residues. V was clipped by 0 bases and J by 1 base, with 7 bases between them. The CDR3 sequence: CASSLGDVNYGYTF. In DNA form, the CDR3 reads TGCGCCAGCAGCTTGGGGGACGTTAACTATGGCTACACCTTC.

The genes are TRBV18 and TRBJ2-1; 13 nucleotides match TRBD2. Germline V CDR1 and CDR2: KGHSH, LQKENI. This CDR3 contains 19 residues. After removal of 1 base from V and 1 base from J, the junction contained 7 bases not matched to a gene. CDR3 sequence (DNA): TGTGCCAGCTCACCACGACGGACTAGCGGGGGTTTTTCCTACAATGAGCAGTTCTTC. This gives the protein CASSPRRTSGGFSYNEQFF.

The chain carries TRBV27 and TRBJ2-6; 7 bases are a match to TRBD1. V shed 6 bases and J 2 bases; nucleotides not matched to a gene: 1. Germline V CDR1 and CDR2: MNHEY, SMNVEV (reference sequence). The CDR3 length is 14 residues. The CDR3 DNA sequence: TGTGCCAGCAGGACAGGGACTGGGGCCAACGTCCTGACTTTC. It translates to CASRTGTGANVLTF.

This clonotype has more than one count but fewer than ten. The V call is TRBV15, the J call TRBJ1-2; D gene uncertain. CDR3 size: 14 residues. Deletions cut 3 bases from V and 2 bases from J, with 10 bases between. Germline values: CDR1 LNHNV, CDR2 YYDKDF (reference sequence). CDR3: CATSSPGQNYGYTF. DNA of the CDR3: TGTGCCACCAGCAGCCCGGGCCAAAACTATGGCTACACCTTC. Filled out from reference TRBV15 and TRBJ1-2, the complete variable domain reads DAMVIQNPRYQVTQFGKPVTLSCSQTLNHNVMYWYQQKSSQAPKLLFHYYDKDFNNEADTPDNFQSRRPNTSFCFLDIRSPGLGDTAMYLCATSSPGQNYGYTFGSGTRLTVV.

This clonotype was seen only a few times. The CDR3 spells CASSVVGDTYEQYF. CDR3 sequence (DNA): TGTGCCAGCAGCGTTGTAGGCGATACCTACGAGCAGTACTTC. The rearrangement links TRBV28 to TRBJ2-4; D gene ambiguous. The end of the DNA aligns better with TRBJ2-7, so the J call may be wrong. The germline CDR1 and CDR2 sequences are MDHEN and SYDVKM. The length of the CDR3 is 14 residues.

The V gene is TRBV6-5, the J gene TRBJ2-1, with 11 bases aligning to TRBD2. Trimming cost V 7 bases and J 2 bases; bases outside gene matches: 4. This CDR3 contains 15 residues. Per the germline V gene, CDR1 is MNHEY and CDR2 is SVGAGI. The CDR3 coding sequence is TGTGCCAGCACTATGACTAGCGGGGCCTACAATGAGCAGTTCTTC. This gives the protein CASTMTSGAYNEQFF.

This chain uses TRBV7-9 with TRBJ2-1; 7 bases fit TRBD2. The CDR3 is made up of 17 amino acids. The junction had 10 bases not matched to a gene; V was cut back by 0 bases and J by 5 bases. CDR1 is SEHNR and CDR2 is FQNEAQ in the germline V gene (reference sequence). The CDR3 loop reads CASSLAPRAGSDNEQFF. CDR3 nucleotides: TGTGCCAGCAGCTTAGCTCCTCGAGCGGGGTCTGACAATGAGCAGTTCTTC.

This chain connects TRBV11-2 to TRBJ2-5; no clear D gene. CDR1 and CDR2 from the germline V gene are SGHAT and FQNNGV. This CDR3 is 14 amino acids long. V was cut by 5 bases and J by 4 bases, with 14 bases left in between. CDR3 nucleotide sequence: TGTGCCAGCAGCCGCCTTAAAGGCGGAGAGACCCAGTACTTC. Its translation: CASSRLKGGETQYF.

The chain links TRBV20-1 to TRBJ2-3; D might be TRBD2 (6 bases). The CDR3 spans 14 residues. V dropped 2 bases and J dropped 0 bases, with 9 bases sitting between them. CDR1 DFQATT and CDR2 SNEGSKA come from the germline V gene (reference sequence). The CDR3 region has the DNA TGCAGTGCTAGATTAGCGGTTAGCACAGATACGCAGTATTTT. It is translated as CSARLAVSTDTQYF.

The V and J genes are TRBV6-5 and TRBJ2-1, with 12 bases fitting TRBD2. The CDR3 runs 15 residues. Germline CDR1 and CDR2: MNHEY and SVGAGI. V lost 6 bases to trimming and J lost 7 bases; unmatched junction nucleotides: 7. The CDR3 spells CASSPTSGSLNEQFF. The CDR3 region has the DNA TGTGCCAGCAGCCCGACTAGCGGGAGCCTGAATGAGCAGTTCTTC.